The 31 T cell receptor beta chains presented below share a single source sample, sequenced in a study of CD8 T cells in ankylosing spondylitis. Study results and caveats: Ankylosing spondylitis blood appeared to be characterized by a TCR beta motif of eight highly homologous variants.

The antigens of these receptors remain unknown. TCRdb itself ran the 5' RACE reads through MiXCR, one entry per CDR3 protein. The table records a few hundred thousand distinct CDR3 sequences, more than 5.5% of them present only once. The sequenced material came from blood, either unsorted or a sorted T cell fraction (not recorded which). Receptors were obtained from a male donor with ankylosing spondylitis.

This clonotype was found a few times. The chain uses TRBV5-1 and TRBJ2-6; D is ambiguous. The CDR3 is made up of 19 amino acids. The V end was cut by 4 bases, the J end by 0 bases, with 20 bases between. The germline V gene has CDR1 SGHRS and CDR2 YFSETQ. The CDR3 sequence: CASSTPIHGPDSGANVLTF. Written as DNA, the CDR3 is TGCGCCAGCAGCACCCCCATACACGGACCGGACTCTGGGGCCAACGTCCTGACTTTC.

In its sample, this clonotype was seen a few times. The chain couples TRBV4-3 to TRBJ1-3; D call uncertain. This CDR3 comprises 16 residues. Germline V CDR1 and CDR2: LGHNA, YSLEER. The germline V and J ends were trimmed by 0 bases and 4 bases, with 13 bases remaining between them. CDR3 amino acids: CASSQDHELGGNTIYF. The CDR3 bases are TGCGCCAGCAGCCAAGACCACGAGTTGGGAGGAAACACCATATATTTT.

This clonotype was seen ten or more times. This chain uses TRBV2 with TRBJ2-1; 7 bases map to TRBD2. The CDR3 loop spans 15 amino acids. After removal of 8 bases from V and 9 bases from J, the junction contained 16 bases not matched to a gene. Per the germline V gene, CDR1 is SNHLY and CDR2 is FYNNEI. CDR3: CASLILGGTGSEQFF. The CDR3 bases are TGTGCCAGCTTGATTCTGGGAGGGACGGGGAGTGAGCAGTTCTTC.

The rearrangement uses TRBV30 and TRBJ2-5; D not certain. CDR3 length: 12 amino acids. The V gene's germline CDR1 is GTSNPN and CDR2 SVGIG (reference sequence). V lost 3 bases to trimming and J lost 3 bases, with 8 bases between them. CDR3 protein: CAWRGVKETQYF. The CDR3 DNA sequence: TGTGCCTGGAGAGGTGTCAAAGAGACCCAGTACTTC.

This clonotype was found many times. This chain connects TRBV12-5 to TRBJ2-7, with unresolved D. The CDR3 extends over 13 amino acids. Germline CDR1 LGHNT, CDR2 FRNRAP. V gave up 3 bases and J gave up 3 bases, with 9 bases separating them. The DNA of the CDR3 is TGTGCTAGTGGTTTTGGCCCGGGCTACGAGCAGTACTTC. This translates into CASGFGPGYEQYF.

This clonotype was detected ten times or more. The gene calls are TRBV27 and TRBJ1-4, with a tentative D call TRBD1 (5 bases). Per germline, CDR1 MNHEY and CDR2 SMNVEV (reference sequence). The V gene lost 6 bases and the J gene lost 8 bases, with 13 bases spanning the gap. This CDR3 region has 13 residues. The chain's CDR3 is CASRSYGGEKLFF. CDR3 sequence (DNA): TGTGCCAGCAGGTCGTACGGGGGGGAAAAACTGTTTTTT.

This clonotype was detected only a few times. The chain links TRBV4-3 to TRBJ2-3; 8 bases match TRBD1. This CDR3 has 16 residues. Germline values: CDR1 LGHNA, CDR2 YSLEER. Trimming took 1 base from V and 2 from J; bases not matched to a gene: 5. The DNA of the CDR3 is TGCGCCAGCAGCCAAGGGACAGGGAGGAACACAGATACGCAGTATTTT. Its translation: CASSQGTGRNTDTQYF.

This clonotype was seen at least ten times. The V call is TRBV21-1, the J call TRBJ2-7; the D call of TRBD1 is as the table states it, not checked on the DNA. TRBV21-1 is annotated as a pseudogene. The CDR3 length is 15 residues. CDR3 loop: CASSKPRDRGYEQYF. The CDR3 nucleotides read TGTGCCAGCAGCAAACCCCGGGACAGGGGCTACGAGCAGTACTTC.

V gene TRBV21-1 combines with J gene TRBJ2-7; TRBD1, the table's D call, lacks a check against the DNA. TRBV21-1 is a listed pseudogene. CDR3 length: 16 amino acids. CDR3 bases: TGTGCCAGCAGCAAAAACCCGACAGGCCACTCCTACGAGCAGTACTTC. It translates to CASSKNPTGHSYEQYF.

This clonotype was observed at least ten times. The chain has TRBV7-2 and TRBJ2-7; tentatively, D is TRBD1 or TRBD2 (5 bases each). Germline V gene lookup returns CDR1 SGHTA and CDR2 FQGNSA. This CDR3 has 16 residues. The V gene lost 1 base and the J gene lost 3 bases, with 16 bases spanning the gap. DNA of the CDR3: TGTGCCAGCAGCTTAGTACCGGGGACGGAAGACTACGAGCAGTACTTC. As protein: CASSLVPGTEDYEQYF.

This clonotype appeared many times. The CDR3 here is CASSPLGGRTKNIQYF. The CDR3 bases are TGCGCCAGCAGCCCCTTAGGGGGGAGAACCAAAAACATTCAGTACTTC. The chain recombines TRBV5-1 with TRBJ2-4; perhaps D is TRBD1 or TRBD2 (6 bases each). Per germline, CDR1 SGHRS and CDR2 YFSETQ. V was clipped by 4 bases and J by 2 bases, with 16 bases between them. This CDR3 contains 16 residues. The full variable domain, completed using reference TRBV5-1 and TRBJ2-4, is KAGVTQTPRYLIKTRGQQVTLSCSPISGHRSVSWYQQTPGQGLQFLFEYFSETQRNKGNFPGRFSGRQFSNSRSEMNVSTLELGDSALYLCASSPLGGRTKNIQYFGAGTRLSVL.

This clonotype has just a few counts. This chain uses TRBV7-9 with TRBJ2-3; D call uncertain. Germline values: CDR1 SEHNR, CDR2 FQNEAQ (reference sequence). The CDR3 sequence is 14 residues long. Trimming left V 1 base short and J 4 bases short, with 9 bases between. The CDR3 reads CASSLEGSSDTQYF. For the CDR3, the DNA is TGTGCCAGCAGCTTAGAAGGCTCATCAGATACGCAGTATTTT.

This clonotype was detected only a few times. V and J are TRBV25-1 and TRBJ1-1; no firm D call. V lost 3 bases to trimming and J lost 0 bases, with 14 bases between them. Germline values: CDR1 MGHDK, CDR2 SYGVNS. The CDR3 length is 16 residues. In DNA form, the CDR3 reads TGTGCCAGCAGTGAGCACGGCGCTTACATGAACACTGAAGCTTTCTTT. Translating gives CASSEHGAYMNTEAFF.

The V and J genes are TRBV11-2 and TRBJ2-1; 8 bases agree with TRBD2. The V segment lost 5 bases and the J segment 3 bases; nucleotides outside the gene matches: 9. CDR1 is SGHAT and CDR2 is FQNNGV in the germline V gene. The CDR3 length is 16 residues. CDR3 protein: CASSRAGREDYNEQFF. CDR3 bases: TGTGCCAGCAGCCGCGCCGGGCGGGAGGACTACAATGAGCAGTTCTTC.

The V gene is TRBV20-1, the J gene TRBJ2-2, with 11 nucleotides matching TRBD2. Germline assignment: CDR1 DFQATT and CDR2 SNEGSKA (reference sequence). With V trimmed by 4 bases and J by 3 bases, 4 bases remained unmatched. The CDR3 consists of 15 residues. CDR3 nucleotide sequence: TGCAGTGCTACACTAGCGGGAGATCACACCGGGGAGCTGTTTTTT. Translation gives CSATLAGDHTGELFF.

This clonotype has just a few counts. The rearrangement joins TRBV4-1 to TRBJ2-3; 8 positions match TRBD2. V shed 1 base and J 3 bases; nucleotides not matched to a gene: 3. The CDR3 loop spans 15 amino acids. The germline gives CDR1 MGHRA, CDR2 YSYEKL. CDR3 nucleotide sequence: TGCGCCAGCAGCCAAGGGGCTAGCGGGACAGATACGCAGTATTTT. Amino acids: CASSQGASGTDTQYF.

This clonotype occurred many times. The rearrangement uses TRBV4-1 and TRBJ2-7; 10 nucleotides align to TRBD2. V lost 0 bases to trimming and J lost 4 bases; unmatched junction nucleotides: 6. Germline V gene lookup returns CDR1 MGHRA and CDR2 YSYEKL. This CDR3 is built from 16 residues. The CDR3 here is CASSQESLAGAYEQYF. CDR3 nucleotide sequence: TGCGCCAGCAGCCAAGAAAGTCTAGCGGGAGCGTACGAGCAGTACTTC.

The sample holds many counts of this clonotype. The gene calls are TRBV28 and TRBJ2-1; maybe TRBD1 (5 bases). The CDR3 contains 13 residues. The V end was cut by 5 bases, the J end by 7 bases, with 12 bases between. Looked up from germline, CDR1 is MDHEN and CDR2 is SYDVKM. The CDR3 DNA follows: TGTGCCAGCAGTCCGTACAGGTGGAATGAGCAGTTCTTC. It translates to CASSPYRWNEQFF. The variable domain in full, with the rest retrieved from reference TRBV28 and TRBJ2-1, is DVKVTQSSRYLVKRTGEKVFLECVQDMDHENMFWYRQDPGLGLRLIYFSYDVKMKEKGDIPEGYSVSREKKERFSLILESASTNQTSMYLCASSPYRWNEQFFGPGTRLTVL.

This clonotype was observed many times. The chain carries TRBV27 and TRBJ1-1, with a weak D call TRBD1 (6 bases). V was clipped by 6 bases and J by 8 bases, with 19 bases between them. Germline V gene sequence: CDR1 MNHEY, CDR2 SMNVEV (reference sequence). The CDR3 loop spans 14 amino acids. The CDR3: CASSGGSGAWEAFF. The CDR3 coding sequence is TGTGCCAGCAGCGGGGGGTCGGGGGCTTGGGAAGCTTTCTTT.

This clonotype was seen at least ten times. The chain employs TRBV11-2 and TRBJ2-1; D is possibly TRBD2 (6 bases). Germline CDR1 and CDR2: SGHAT and FQNNGV. V lost 0 bases and J lost 6, with 21 bases in between. This CDR3 has 18 amino acids. This CDR3 is CASSLDRLASSPGNEQFF. The DNA for the CDR3 is TGTGCCAGCAGCTTAGATCGGCTAGCGAGTTCCCCGGGCAATGAGCAGTTCTTC.

This clonotype occurred many times. The chain has TRBV15 and TRBJ2-1; no firm D call. Germline V gene sequence: CDR1 LNHNV, CDR2 YYDKDF (reference sequence). The CDR3 runs 11 residues. V lost 3 bases to trimming and J lost 10 bases, with 7 bases between them. The CDR3 nucleotides are TGTGCCACCAGCAGCGTTCGGGAGCAGTTCTTC. Its protein product is CATSSVREQFF.

This clonotype came up many times. The rearrangement links TRBV6-1 to TRBJ1-5; 9 bases agree with TRBD1. This CDR3 has 15 amino acids. Germline-derived CDR1 and CDR2 are MNHNS and SASEGT. J gave up 3 bases and V 4 bases, and 4 bases lay outside the gene matches. CDR3 nucleotides: TGTGCCAGCAGTGCCGGGACAGGGACCAATCAGCCCCAGCATTTT. Its protein is CASSAGTGTNQPQHF.

Ten or more counts support this clonotype. The chain joins TRBV9 to TRBJ1-2; TRBD1 matches 9 bases. The trim removed 3 bases at V and 4 bases at J, leaving 7 bases unmatched. The CDR3 is 15 residues long. Germline V gene lookup returns CDR1 SGDLS and CDR2 YYNGEE. The CDR3 loop is CASSERQGGRYGYTF. The DNA of the CDR3 is TGTGCCAGCAGCGAAAGACAGGGGGGACGCTATGGCTACACCTTC.

The gene calls are TRBV24-1 and TRBJ2-5, with a weak D call TRBD2 (5 bases). Germline assignment: CDR1 KGHDR and CDR2 SFDVKD. V lost 9 bases and J lost 5, with 15 bases in between. CDR3 length: 13 amino acids. The CDR3, as DNA: TGTGCCACCGGCCCCGGACTGGGGGAGACCCAGTACTTC. Translation: CATGPGLGETQYF.

This chain links TRBV30 with TRBJ2-7, with D hard to call. Germline CDR1 is GTSNPN and CDR2 is SVGIG (reference sequence). The CDR3 sequence is 11 residues long. With 5 bases removed from V and 4 bases from J, the gap between germline ends came to 9 bases. The CDR3: CAWPRGYEQYF. In DNA form, the CDR3 reads TGTGCCTGGCCGAGAGGATACGAGCAGTACTTC.

This clonotype was seen many times. Written as DNA, the CDR3 is TGTGCCAGCAGCTTAGTGGCAGATGAAGCTTTCTTT. Encoded protein: CASSLVADEAFF. The chain joins TRBV7-9 to TRBJ1-1, with D hard to call. The CDR3 sequence is 12 residues long. Germline V gives CDR1 SEHNR, CDR2 FQNEAQ (reference sequence). Trimming pared 1 base from V and 7 bases from J, leaving 7 bases between.

J is TRBJ2-4 and V is TRBV5-3; 7 nucleotides match TRBD1. TRBV5-3 is marked as an open reading frame, function uncertain. Trimming took 6 bases from V and 5 from J; bases not matched to a gene: 11. This CDR3 contains 15 residues. The CDR3 nucleotides are TGTGCCAGAACGGAAGGGGGACAGTGGGAAAACATTCAGTACTTC. Translation gives CARTEGGQWENIQYF.

This clonotype was detected ten times or more. The V call is TRBV20-1, the J call TRBJ1-1; D remains unclear. Deletions cut 5 bases from V and 5 bases from J, with 18 bases between. Germline assignment: CDR1 DFQATT and CDR2 SNEGSKA (reference sequence). This CDR3 spans 14 amino acids. The CDR3 sequence is CSAPLRQYLTEAFF. The CDR3 DNA sequence: TGCAGTGCTCCCCTCCGGCAGTATCTTACTGAAGCTTTCTTT.

This clonotype was counted a few times. V usage is TRBV11-3 and J usage is TRBJ1-1; no definite D call. V was pared by 1 base and J by 4 bases, with 7 bases between. This CDR3 has 13 amino acids. Germline CDR1 is SGHNT and CDR2 is YENEEA. CDR3 sequence (DNA): TGTGCCAGCAGCTTAGGATACCTCACTGAAGCTTTCTTT. Translated: CASSLGYLTEAFF.

This clonotype was counted ten times or more. The chain carries TRBV29-1 and TRBJ1-1; D is unclear. Deletions cut 6 bases from V and 1 base from J, with 12 bases between. The CDR3 has 13 residues. The germline V gene encodes CDR1 SQVTM and CDR2 ANQGSEA. The CDR3 loop is CSVPYSGNTEAFF. CDR3 coding DNA: TGCAGCGTCCCTTATTCGGGGAACACTGAAGCTTTCTTT.

This clonotype was detected a few times. V and J are TRBV4-3 and TRBJ2-1; a possible D gene is TRBD2 (5 bases). CDR1 is LGHNA and CDR2 is YSLEER in the germline V gene. The CDR3 runs to 17 residues. V lost 3 bases, J lost 6 bases, and 21 bases lay in between. DNA for the CDR3: TGCGCCAGCAGCCAGGATCCGGGCCCGGTAGGGAGCAATGAGCAGTTCTTC. As protein: CASSQDPGPVGSNEQFF.